These 25 T cell receptor beta chains share one sample of origin, sequenced in a study of shared clonotypes between healthy human individuals. Sequenced by immunoSEQ multiplex PCR; TCRdb stores in-frame clones only, minus some. The sample gives roughly 2.1 million clones, about 92% of which show up once; approximately 1.7% is in the top ten. Naive CD8 isolation took CD45RO-negative cells positively selected for CCR7 and excluded terminally differentiated effector memory CD45RA+ cells. Sequences were obtained from naive CD8+ T cells from PBMCs. These receptors were obtained from a man aged 18 to 29 in good health. Some clones in this sample may be carry-over from other donors' samples.

This chain joins TRBV6-1 and TRBJ2-1; D gene ambiguous. The germline V gene encodes CDR1 MNHNS and CDR2 SASEGT. V shed 0 bases and J shed 2 bases, with 11 bases lying between them. The CDR3 is made up of 16 amino acids. The CDR3, as DNA: TGTGCCAGCAGTGAAGCCTGGAAGTCGCCCTACAATGAGCAGTTCTTC. Protein sequence: CASSEAWKSPYNEQFF.

The rearrangement joins TRBV28 to TRBJ1-3, with no clear D. The CDR3 runs to 16 residues. Germline V CDR1 and CDR2: MDHEN, SYDVKM. V lost 5 bases, J lost 4 bases, and 18 bases lay in between. CDR3 sequence (DNA): TGTGCCAGCAGTCGTAACGGACGGACGCGGGGAAACACCATATATTTT. Encoded protein: CASSRNGRTRGNTIYF. The full variable domain, with the rest looked up from reference TRBV28 and TRBJ1-3, is DVKVTQSSRYLVKRTGEKVFLECVQDMDHENMFWYRQDPGLGLRLIYFSYDVKMKEKGDIPEGYSVSREKKERFSLILESASTNQTSMYLCASSRNGRTRGNTIYFGEGSWLTVV.

The chain recombines TRBV10-3 with TRBJ1-2; 7 bases fit TRBD1. The length of the CDR3 is 16 residues. The germline CDR1 and CDR2 sequences are ENHRY and SYGVKD. The ends lost 0 bases at V and 4 bases at J; junction bases unmatched: 8. The CDR3 coding sequence is TGTGCCATCAGTGAGTCGAGACCAGGGGGGGCCTATGGCTACACCTTC. Protein product: CAISESRPGGAYGYTF.

The J gene is TRBJ2-5, the V gene TRBV7-8; 7 bases match TRBD1. CDR1 and CDR2 (germline): SGHVS, FQNEAQ. Germline trimming cut 1 base from V and 3 bases from J; bases unmatched to any gene: 20. The CDR3 sequence is 20 residues long. The CDR3 nucleotides read TGTGCCAGCAGCTTAGATAGCAGGGGGAGACCTTACTCTAGTAAAGAGACCCAGTACTTC. It yields the protein CASSLDSRGRPYSSKETQYF.

V is TRBV7-2 and J is TRBJ2-1; D not resolved. In germline, CDR1 is SGHTA, CDR2 FQGNSA. The V and J ends lost 0 bases and 2 bases respectively, with 2 bases between them. The CDR3 is 13 amino acids. CDR3 in amino acids: CASSLATYNEQFF. CDR3 DNA sequence: TGTGCCAGCAGCTTAGCAACCTACAATGAGCAGTTCTTC.

This clone is a singleton in its sample. V is TRBV7-9 and J is TRBJ2-2, with D possibly TRBD1 on 6 matching bases. V shed 3 bases and J shed 6 bases, with 17 bases lying between them. The germline CDR1 and CDR2 sequences are SEHNR and FQNEAQ (reference sequence). This CDR3 comprises 16 residues. CDR3 loop: CASSFGPSGDPGELFF. The CDR3 DNA follows: TGTGCCAGCAGCTTTGGCCCTTCAGGGGACCCCGGGGAGCTGTTTTTT. Together with reference TRBV7-9 and TRBJ2-2, the CDR3 gives the full variable domain: DTGVSQNPRHKITKRGQNVTFRCDPISEHNRLYWYRQTLGQGPEFLTYFQNEAQLEKSRLLSDRFSAERPKGSFSTLEIQRTEQGDSAMYLCASSFGPSGDPGELFFGEGSRLTVL.

This chain connects TRBV5-3 to TRBJ1-2, with D perhaps TRBD1 (6 bases). TRBV5-3 is marked as an open reading frame, function uncertain. The CDR3 loop spans 17 amino acids. V lost 0 bases to trimming and J lost 0 bases, with 15 bases between them. The CDR3 protein is CARSLADQGPSNYGYTF. DNA of the CDR3: TGTGCCAGAAGCTTGGCAGATCAGGGGCCCTCTAACTATGGCTACACCTTC.

The gene calls are TRBV27 and TRBJ2-2; the D is unclear. This CDR3 has 18 amino acids. Trimming took off 3 bases at V and 0 bases at J, with 17 bases between the two ends. Germline CDR1 and CDR2: MNHEY and SMNVEV (reference sequence). In DNA form, the CDR3 reads TGTGCCAGCAGTTTTCAGGCCGTCTACCCCTCGAACACCGGGGAGCTGTTTTTT. Its protein is CASSFQAVYPSNTGELFF.

V is TRBV2 and J is TRBJ2-2; D uncertain. V was trimmed by 3 bases and J by 6 bases, leaving 8 bases between them. CDR3 size: 13 residues. CDR1 and CDR2 (germline): SNHLY, FYNNEI. In nucleotides, the CDR3 is TGTGCCAGCAGTGAGAGATTTCCCGGGGAGCTGTTTTTT. This sequence encodes CASSERFPGELFF.

V is TRBV19 and J is TRBJ1-1, with D uncertain. Trimming removed 4 bases at V and 1 base at J, with 10 bases between. CDR1 is LNHDA, CDR2 SQIVND, per germline (reference sequence). This CDR3 is 14 amino acids long. The CDR3 here is CASSRVEWNTEAFF. CDR3 in DNA: TGTGCCAGTAGTAGAGTTGAATGGAACACTGAAGCTTTCTTT. Based on the CDR3 plus reference TRBV19 and TRBJ1-1, the full variable domain is DGGITQSPKYLFRKEGQNVTLSCEQNLNHDAMYWYRQDPGQGLRLIYYSQIVNDFQKGDIAEGYSVSREKKESFPLTVTSAQKNPTAFYLCASSRVEWNTEAFFGQGTRLTVV.

J is TRBJ1-5 and V is TRBV6-4; 9 nucleotides match TRBD1. After removal of 6 bases from V and 6 bases from J, the junction contained 15 bases not matched to a gene. The CDR3 is 17 amino acids. Germline CDR1 MRHNA, CDR2 SNTAGT. The CDR3 coding sequence is TGTGCCAGCAGGGTGAGCCGCCGGGACAGGGACGTTCAGCCCCAGCATTTT. Amino acids: CASRVSRRDRDVQPQHF.

This chain links TRBV10-3 with TRBJ2-1; a possible D gene is TRBD1 (8 bases). In germline, CDR1 is ENHRY, CDR2 SYGVKD. Trimming stripped 3 bases from V and 3 bases from J, with 15 bases between. The CDR3 loop spans 16 amino acids. CDR3 in DNA: TGTGCCATCAGTGAAGGGGGGGACAGGATCTACAATGAGCAGTTCTTC. This gives the protein CAISEGGDRIYNEQFF.

The chain links TRBV5-6 to TRBJ2-3, with 7 nucleotides matching TRBD2. The germline CDR1 and CDR2 sequences are SGHDT and YYEEEE. J gave up 2 bases and V 4 bases, and 7 bases lay outside the gene matches. The CDR3 length is 15 residues. The CDR3 nucleotides are TGTGCCAGCAGCCCGGGACTATCCTACACAGATACGCAGTATTTT. As protein: CASSPGLSYTDTQYF.

This clone came up once. The J gene is TRBJ2-7, the V gene TRBV27; 10 bases map to TRBD1. The CDR3 is 15 residues long. V dropped 5 bases and J dropped 2; count of bases not matched to a gene: 6. CDR1 is MNHEY, CDR2 SMNVEV, per germline (reference sequence). The CDR3 sequence is CASSARQGAAYEQYF. The CDR3 nucleotides are TGTGCCAGCAGTGCCAGACAGGGGGCGGCCTACGAGCAGTACTTC.

CDR3 in DNA: TGTGCCAGCAGAATTTCGGGGGAAGGGGGTCCTGAAGCTTTCTTT. As protein: CASRISGEGGPEAFF. This chain connects TRBV27 to TRBJ1-1; D possibly corresponds to TRBD1 (6 bases). Trimming stripped 6 bases from V and 6 bases from J, with 20 bases between. Looked up from germline, CDR1 is MNHEY and CDR2 is SMNVEV (reference sequence). The CDR3 contains 15 residues.

This clone appeared once. V is TRBV27 and J is TRBJ2-1; 12 nucleotides match TRBD2. The CDR3 has 14 amino acids. Trimming at V came to 5 bases and at J to 9 bases, leaving 5 bases not matched to a gene. Germline CDR1 is MNHEY and CDR2 is SMNVEV (reference sequence). The chain's CDR3 is CASSLGLAGTEQFF. The CDR3 DNA sequence: TGTGCCAGCAGTCTAGGACTAGCGGGAACTGAGCAGTTCTTC.

The chain couples TRBV2 to TRBJ2-7; maybe TRBD2 (6 bases). This CDR3 region has 13 residues. The V gene lost 7 bases and the J gene lost 3 bases, with 13 bases spanning the gap. The V gene's germline CDR1 is SNHLY and CDR2 FYNNEI. The CDR3 DNA reads as TGTGCCAGCATGGGCGGGATTAGCTACGAGCAGTACTTC. Translated, it gives CASMGGISYEQYF. The full variable domain, completed using reference TRBV2 and TRBJ2-7, is EPEVTQTPSHQVTQMGQEVILRCVPISNHLYFYWYRQILGQKVEFLVSFYNNEISEKSEIFDDQFSVERPDGSNFTLKIRSTKLEDSAMYFCASMGGISYEQYFGPGTRLTVT.

In its sample, this clone was seen once. The chain uses TRBV7-8 and TRBJ1-2; D gene unclear. Germline lookup yields CDR1 SGHVS and CDR2 FQNEAQ. Trimming took 5 bases from V and 5 from J, leaving 12 bases between them. The CDR3 extends over 13 amino acids. The CDR3 DNA reads as TGTGCCAGCAGCCCCCAGACGCAGTATGGCTACACCTTC. Translating it yields CASSPQTQYGYTF.

This chain connects TRBV6-4 to TRBJ2-1, with 8 positions matching TRBD2. The CDR3 contains 14 residues. CDR1 and CDR2 (germline): MRHNA, SNTAGT. J was trimmed by 5 bases and V by 6 bases; bases with no gene match: 6. CDR3 sequence: CASSRAGEHNEQFF. In nucleotides, the CDR3 is TGTGCCAGCAGCCGAGCGGGGGAACACAATGAGCAGTTCTTC.

V is TRBV7-3 and J is TRBJ2-7; tentatively, D is TRBD2 (5 bases). CDR1 and CDR2 from the germline V gene are SGHTA and FQGTGA. Trimming took 1 base from V and 6 from J, leaving 13 bases between them. The CDR3 has 14 amino acids. CDR3 protein: CASSLMYGDGEQYF. DNA for the CDR3: TGTGCCAGCAGCTTAATGTACGGGGATGGCGAGCAGTACTTC.

This clone was seen just once. The chain is built from TRBV10-2 and TRBJ1-1; 7 positions match TRBD1. There are 14 residues in the CDR3. The V and J ends lost 6 bases and 1 base, in that order; junction bases with no gene match: 5. Germline V gene sequence: CDR1 WSHSY, CDR2 SAAADI. The CDR3, as DNA: TGCGCCAGCAGGGGGACAGCCCAGAACACTGAAGCTTTCTTT. This gives the protein CASRGTAQNTEAFF.

The rearrangement links TRBV7-9 to TRBJ2-1, with 15 bases lining up with TRBD2. This CDR3 is built from 17 residues. V was pared by 5 bases and J by 7 bases, with 9 bases of the junction left unmatched. Per germline, CDR1 SEHNR and CDR2 FQNEAQ (reference sequence). The CDR3, as DNA: TGTGCCAGCAGCCCAGGACTAGCGGGAGGGCCGGGAAATGAGCAGTTCTTC. It codes for CASSPGLAGGPGNEQFF.

This CDR3 reads CASSFVRNSGELFF. The CDR3 DNA sequence: TGTGCCAGCAGTTTTGTCCGTAACTCCGGGGAGCTGTTTTTT. V is TRBV28 and J is TRBJ2-2; D uncertain. V lost 3 bases, J lost 6 bases, and 11 bases lay in between. The CDR3 is made up of 14 amino acids. Germline V CDR1 and CDR2: MDHEN, SYDVKM.

The chain links TRBV7-9 to TRBJ2-1, with TRBD2 identical over 9 bases. There are 17 residues in the CDR3. The trim removed 3 bases at V and 9 bases at J, leaving 15 bases unmatched. CDR1 SEHNR and CDR2 FQNEAQ come from the germline V gene (reference sequence). DNA for the CDR3: TGTGCCAGCAGCTTTGGGCTTAGTATTAGCGGGAGCGGTGAGCAGTTCTTC. Encoded protein: CASSFGLSISGSGEQFF.

V usage is TRBV19 and J usage is TRBJ2-6; 7 nucleotides line up with TRBD1. The CDR3 length is 18 residues. J was trimmed by 0 bases and V by 5 bases; bases with no gene match: 10. Germline V gene sequence: CDR1 LNHDA, CDR2 SQIVND (reference sequence). CDR3 loop: CASSPDRARGSGANVLTF. CDR3 sequence (DNA): TGTGCCAGTAGTCCTGACAGGGCAAGAGGCTCTGGGGCCAACGTCCTGACTTTC.